This T cell receptor (beta chain) was observed in a study of cytomegalovirus exposure and HLA in healthy donors. Per germline, CDR1 SEHNR and CDR2 FQNEAQ (reference sequence). V lost 8 bases, J lost 0 bases, and 11 bases lay in between. The CDR3 loop spans 15 amino acids. Regarding the study as a whole: Researchers counted some 150 TCR beta chains as cytomegalovirus-associated. Rarity held for most TCR sequences, but there were some public TCRs that occurred in many donors.

Among the 90 to 150 subjects of the validation cohort, separate from the approximately 660-subject first cohort, were the donors. Concerning this clone itself: Its antigen is still unknown.

Some clones are missing from TCRdb's copy, which holds only in-frame ones; the method was immunoSEQ multiplex PCR. This sample has some 120,000 clones, with around nine tenths found just once. The material sequenced was PBMCs. The clonotype originates from a man younger than 45 in good health and CMV-seronegative. This chain links TRBV7-9 with TRBJ2-6, with D perhaps TRBD2 (6 bases). The CDR3 nucleotides read TGTGCCAGCGGGGGGACCCTCTCTGGGGCCAACGTCCTGACTTTC. It codes for CASGGTLSGANVLTF.